This TCR beta chain was recorded in a study of T cells in Graves' hyperthyroidism and ophthalmopathy. The study, taken as a whole, reports: Most thyroid clonotypes that were expanded above 0.001 also turned up in blood. Ophthalmopathy got predicted by the model a median about 6.7 months before its onset.

There were TCR beta CDR3 regions amplified from RNA transcripts. Using the HTBI primer set, a first-round RT-PCR was run on the TCR CDR3. Each CDR3 protein gets one entry after TCRdb re-called the multiplex PCR reads with MiXCR. The sample consists of 250,000 to 300,000 distinct CDR3 sequences, roughly 15% of them appearing once. Exclusions: uncontrolled infection, other autoimmune disease, pregnancy, lactation. Clinical symptoms, serum thyroxine and TRAb, thyroid ultrasound and orbital computed tomography together formed the diagnostic basis. The CDR3 sequence is 16 residues long. The V gene lost 2 bases and the J gene lost 4 bases, with 18 bases spanning the gap. Germline values: CDR1 SGHKS, CDR2 YYEKEE (reference sequence). This clonotype was recorded at least ten times. Its matching antigen is unknown.

The rearrangement uses TRBV5-5 and TRBJ1-1; D may be TRBD1 (5 bases). The clonotype originates from a woman in her thirties or forties with Graves' hyperthyroidism. Sequences were obtained from blood. CDR3 nucleotides: TGTGCCAGCAGCTTAGGACGGTGGGGCGGGAGCACTGAAGCTTTCTTT. Translated: CASSLGRWGGSTEAFF.